A single sample is the source of the 9 T cell receptor beta chains below, sequenced in a study of T cell responses to AZD1222 COVID-19 vaccine (dated by TCRdb to the early 2020s). The library was made by the immunoSEQ multiplex PCR assay. The source is immuneACCESS, and TCRdb retained only in-frame sequences with V and J called. Part of the clones is not carried over; for the studies checked, unresolved V genes explain less than half of this, and the remainder is unexplained. The sample has roughly 180,000 clones on record, nearly 95% of them singletons. Together, the top ten hold less than 2.5% of the sample. The time point label on this specimen signifies: about 28 days (+/-7) after the second vaccine dose. The sample was peripheral blood, taken 28 days after the second AZD1222 dose. These TCRs come from an adult who received the AZD1222 COVID-19 vaccine.

There are a few counts of this clone. The chain recombines TRBV9 with TRBJ2-2, with TRBD1 matching over 8 bases. The V segment lost 4 bases and the J segment 6 bases; nucleotides outside the gene matches: 11. The CDR3 extends over 16 amino acids. Germline-derived CDR1 and CDR2 are SGDLS and YYNGEE. The CDR3 DNA is TGTGCCAGCAGCCCCCGGACAGGGATGTCATCCGGGGAGCTGTTTTTT. It translates to CASSPRTGMSSGELFF.

This chain uses TRBV7-2 with TRBJ2-4; D not certain. The V gene lost 0 bases and the J gene lost 8 bases, with 2 bases spanning the gap. Germline lookup yields CDR1 SGHTA and CDR2 FQGNSA. This CDR3 has 11 residues. The CDR3 loop is CASSLADIQYF. Here the CDR3 DNA reads TGTGCCAGCAGCTTAGCTGACATTCAGTACTTC.

This chain links TRBV3-1 (or the pseudogene TRBV3-2) with TRBJ1-5, with TRBD1 as a possible D gene (6 bases). CDR1 is LGHDT and CDR2 is YNNKEL in the germline V gene (reference sequence). Trimming stripped 8 bases from V and 2 bases from J, with 25 bases between. The CDR3 totals 18 residues. Here the CDR3 reads CASLQSWEGSGGNQPQHF. The DNA of the CDR3 is TGTGCCAGCCTCCAAAGCTGGGAGGGGTCAGGGGGCAATCAGCCCCAGCATTTT.

The V gene is TRBV27, the J gene TRBJ1-2; 8 bases are shared with TRBD1. The CDR3 loop spans 13 amino acids. The J segment lost 5 bases and the V segment lost 5 bases, leaving 4 bases of the junction unmatched. The germline gives CDR1 MNHEY, CDR2 SMNVEV (reference sequence). The DNA for the CDR3 is TGTGCCAGCAGTGGGGGACAGGTTTATGGCTACACCTTC. As protein: CASSGGQVYGYTF.

This chain uses TRBV9 with TRBJ2-5; D is ambiguous. The germline CDR1 and CDR2 sequences are SGDLS and YYNGEE. The CDR3 totals 12 residues. With 0 bases removed from V and 4 bases from J, the gap between germline ends came to 4 bases. In DNA, the CDR3 is TGTGCCAGCAGCGTAGATTCAGAGACCCAGTACTTC. Protein sequence: CASSVDSETQYF.

This clone was counted once. The chain recombines TRBV7-9 with TRBJ2-3; 9 bases are a match to TRBD1. The length of the CDR3 is 15 residues. Germline-derived CDR1 and CDR2 are SEHNR and FQNEAQ (reference sequence). With V trimmed by 5 bases and J by 2 bases, 5 bases remained unmatched. CDR3 sequence (DNA): TGTGCCAGCAGCGAGGGACAGGGACCCACAGATACGCAGTATTTT. Residues: CASSEGQGPTDTQYF.

The chain links TRBV18 to TRBJ1-3; 8 positions agree with TRBD1. Germline trimming cut 5 bases from V and 4 bases from J; bases unmatched to any gene: 7. CDR3 length equals 15 residues. CDR1 and CDR2 (germline): KGHSH, LQKENI. The CDR3 coding sequence is TGTGCCAGCTCAACATCGACAGGGGAAGGAAACACCATATATTTT. Amino acid sequence: CASSTSTGEGNTIYF.

The chain joins TRBV19 to TRBJ2-1, with TRBD1 identical over 8 bases. CDR1 and CDR2 from the germline V gene are LNHDA and SQIVND (reference sequence). Trimming at V came to 1 base and at J to 3 bases, leaving 2 bases not matched to a gene. This CDR3 comprises 15 residues. In DNA form, the CDR3 reads TGTGCCAGTAGTATAGGAACAGGGGGCTACAATGAGCAGTTCTTC. Translation: CASSIGTGGYNEQFF.

V gene TRBV28 combines with J gene TRBJ1-2; 7 bases match TRBD1. The V and J ends lost 6 bases and 2 bases, in that order; junction bases with no gene match: 6. The CDR3 contains 14 residues. Germline V gives CDR1 MDHEN, CDR2 SYDVKM. CDR3 sequence reads: CASRVEGANYGYTF. The DNA of the CDR3 is TGTGCCAGCAGGGTGGAGGGGGCGAACTATGGCTACACCTTC.